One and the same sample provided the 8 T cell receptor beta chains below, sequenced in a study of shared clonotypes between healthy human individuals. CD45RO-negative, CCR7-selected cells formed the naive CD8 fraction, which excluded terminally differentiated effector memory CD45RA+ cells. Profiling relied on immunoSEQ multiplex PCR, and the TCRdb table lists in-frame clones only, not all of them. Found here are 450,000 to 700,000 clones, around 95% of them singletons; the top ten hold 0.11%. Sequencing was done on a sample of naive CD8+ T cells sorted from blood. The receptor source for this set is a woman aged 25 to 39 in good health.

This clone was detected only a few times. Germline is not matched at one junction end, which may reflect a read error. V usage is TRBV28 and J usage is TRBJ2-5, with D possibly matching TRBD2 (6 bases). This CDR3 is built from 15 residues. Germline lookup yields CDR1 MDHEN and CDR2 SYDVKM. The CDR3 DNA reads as TGTGCCAGCAATTTAGTAGCGGCCGCGGGGGAGACCCAGTACTTC. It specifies CASNLVAAAGETQYF.

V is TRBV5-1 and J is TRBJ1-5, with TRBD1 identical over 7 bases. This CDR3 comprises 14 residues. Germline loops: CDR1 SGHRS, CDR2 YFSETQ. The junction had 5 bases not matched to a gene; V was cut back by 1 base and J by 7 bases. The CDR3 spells CASSLTGVGQPQHF. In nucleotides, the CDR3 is TGCGCCAGCAGCTTGACAGGGGTTGGGCAGCCCCAGCATTTT. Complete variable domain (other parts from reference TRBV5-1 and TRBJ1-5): KAGVTQTPRYLIKTRGQQVTLSCSPISGHRSVSWYQQTPGQGLQFLFEYFSETQRNKGNFPGRFSGRQFSNSRSEMNVSTLELGDSALYLCASSLTGVGQPQHFGDGTRLSIL.

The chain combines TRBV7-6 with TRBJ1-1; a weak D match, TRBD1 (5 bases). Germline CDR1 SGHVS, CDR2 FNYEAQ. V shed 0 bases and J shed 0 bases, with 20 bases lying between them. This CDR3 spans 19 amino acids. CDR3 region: CASSLAEGKTASVNTEAFF. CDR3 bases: TGTGCCAGCAGCTTAGCGGAGGGGAAAACCGCATCAGTGAACACTGAAGCTTTCTTT. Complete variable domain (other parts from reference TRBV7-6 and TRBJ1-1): GAGVSQSPRYKVTKRGQDVALRCDPISGHVSLYWYRQALGQGPEFLTYFNYEAQQDKSGLPNDRFSAERPEGSISTLTIQRTEQRDSAMYRCASSLAEGKTASVNTEAFFGQGTRLTVV.

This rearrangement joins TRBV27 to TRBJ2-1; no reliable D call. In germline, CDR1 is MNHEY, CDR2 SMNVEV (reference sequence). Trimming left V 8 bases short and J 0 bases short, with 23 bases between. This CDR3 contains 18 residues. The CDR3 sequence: CASRPWVGDYLSYNEQFF. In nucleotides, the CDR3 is TGTGCCAGCCGACCATGGGTAGGAGATTACCTCTCCTACAATGAGCAGTTCTTC.

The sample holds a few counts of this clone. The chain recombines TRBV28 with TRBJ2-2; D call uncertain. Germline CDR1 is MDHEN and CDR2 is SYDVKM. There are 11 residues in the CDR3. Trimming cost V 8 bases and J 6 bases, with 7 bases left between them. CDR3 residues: CASWHAGELFF. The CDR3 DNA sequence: TGTGCCAGCTGGCACGCCGGGGAGCTGTTTTTT.

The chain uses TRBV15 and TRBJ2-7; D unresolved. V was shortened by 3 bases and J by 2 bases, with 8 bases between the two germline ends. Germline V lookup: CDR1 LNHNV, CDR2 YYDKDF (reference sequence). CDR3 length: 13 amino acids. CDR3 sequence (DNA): TGTGCCACCAGCAGCCGGACGGCCTACGAGCAGTACTTC. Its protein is CATSSRTAYEQYF.

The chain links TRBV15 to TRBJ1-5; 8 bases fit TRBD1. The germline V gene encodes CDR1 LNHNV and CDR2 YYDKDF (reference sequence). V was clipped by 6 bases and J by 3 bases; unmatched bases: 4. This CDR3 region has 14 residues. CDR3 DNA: TGTGCCACCAGGGACAGGGACCTCAATCAGCCCCAGCATTTT. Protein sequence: CATRDRDLNQPQHF.

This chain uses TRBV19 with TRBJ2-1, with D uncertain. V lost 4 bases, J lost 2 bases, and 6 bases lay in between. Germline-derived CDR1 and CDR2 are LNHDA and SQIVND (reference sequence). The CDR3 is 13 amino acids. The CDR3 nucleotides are TGTGCCAGTAGTACTACCACCTACAATGAGCAGTTCTTC. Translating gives CASSTTTYNEQFF.